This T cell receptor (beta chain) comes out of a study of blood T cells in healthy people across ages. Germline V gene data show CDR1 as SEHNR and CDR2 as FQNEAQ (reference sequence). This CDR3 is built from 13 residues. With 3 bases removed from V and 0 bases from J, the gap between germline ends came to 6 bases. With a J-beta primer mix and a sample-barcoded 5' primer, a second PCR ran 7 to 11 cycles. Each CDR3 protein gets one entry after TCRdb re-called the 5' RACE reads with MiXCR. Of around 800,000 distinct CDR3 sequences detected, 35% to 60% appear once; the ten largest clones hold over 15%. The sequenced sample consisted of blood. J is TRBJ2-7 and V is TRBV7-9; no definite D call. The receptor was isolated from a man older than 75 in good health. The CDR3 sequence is CASSFDPSYEQYF. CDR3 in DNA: TGTGCCAGCAGCTTTGATCCCTCCTACGAGCAGTACTTC.